These 8 T cell receptor beta chains were sequenced from one sample in a study of Ad26.COV2.S vaccination and SARS-CoV-2 variants. The treatment is: around 19 received Ad26.COV2.S at low or high dose, single or two shots; several received placebo; per-sample allocation not given. Specimen acquisition occurred on day 63 following the initial vaccine or placebo injection. The assay was immunoSEQ multiplex PCR, and TCRdb's table has in-frame clones only and misses some. Counted here are 350,000 to 600,000 clones, 80% to 90% occurring once; the ten biggest clones make up around 1.6%. The sequencing used peripheral blood, collected in a trial of Ad26.COV2.S vaccine versus placebo. The origin of the receptors is a person aged 18-60 years who received the Ad26.COV2.S COVID-19 vaccine or a placebo.

The chain combines TRBV7-9 with TRBJ2-5; tentative D call: TRBD2 (6 bases). Trimming left V 3 bases short and J 4 bases short, with 21 bases between. CDR1 is SEHNR, CDR2 FQNEAQ, per germline (reference sequence). The length of the CDR3 is 17 residues. The CDR3 bases are TGTGCCAGCAGCTTGGAGAACTCCGGGACTCCCGCAGAGACCCAGTACTTC. The encoded protein is CASSLENSGTPAETQYF. The variable domain in full, with the rest retrieved from reference TRBV7-9 and TRBJ2-5, is DTGVSQNPRHKITKRGQNVTFRCDPISEHNRLYWYRQTLGQGPEFLTYFQNEAQLEKSRLLSDRFSAERPKGSFSTLEIQRTEQGDSAMYLCASSLENSGTPAETQYFGPGTRLLVL.

V usage is TRBV10-3 and J usage is TRBJ2-2; D not resolved. The CDR3 runs 16 residues. The germline V gene encodes CDR1 ENHRY and CDR2 SYGVKD. V lost 2 bases, J lost 0 bases, and 10 bases lay in between. The CDR3: CAISERLDPNTGELFF. The CDR3, as DNA: TGTGCCATCAGTGAGAGGCTAGACCCGAACACCGGGGAGCTGTTTTTT.

The J gene is TRBJ2-2, the V gene TRBV28; the D is unclear. This CDR3 has 13 amino acids. Germline V gene sequence: CDR1 MDHEN, CDR2 SYDVKM. The V end lost 7 bases, the J end lost 2 bases, and 8 bases lay between the germline ends. DNA for the CDR3: TGTGCCAGCATAAATACCAACACCGGGGAGCTGTTTTTT. This translates into CASINTNTGELFF.

This clone appeared a single time. The V call is TRBV6-5, the J call TRBJ1-5; unclear D gene. CDR3 length equals 12 residues. The germline V and J ends were trimmed by 10 bases and 4 bases, with 11 bases remaining between them. From germline, CDR1 is MNHEY and CDR2 SVGAGI. Here the CDR3 DNA reads TGTGCCACCGGGAGGGCGAATCAGCCCCAGCATTTT. Residues: CATGRANQPQHF.

The V gene is TRBV5-5, the J gene TRBJ1-6; D uncertain. Trimming removed 3 bases at V and 7 bases at J, with 17 bases between. Germline CDR1 SGHKS, CDR2 YYEKEE (reference sequence). There are 16 residues in the CDR3. In DNA, the CDR3 is TGTGCCAGCAGCTCCCATATGGCAGCGAACAATTCACCCCTCCACTTT. Its translation: CASSSHMAANNSPLHF.

With regard to this clone: In the same sample, other DNA sequences code for this CDR3. The chain joins TRBV20-1 to TRBJ2-7; D might be TRBD2 (6 bases). CDR1 is DFQATT, CDR2 SNEGSKA, per germline (reference sequence). Deletions cut 3 bases from V and 3 bases from J, with 6 bases between. The CDR3 totals 11 residues. The CDR3 coding sequence is TGCAGTGCTAGCGGGAGCTACGAGCAGTACTTC. This sequence encodes CSASGSYEQYF.

The chain has TRBV29-1 and TRBJ2-3, with a tentative D call TRBD2 (6 bases). This CDR3 region has 11 residues. The germline V and J ends were trimmed by 7 bases and 6 bases, with 11 bases remaining between them. Per the germline V gene, CDR1 is SQVTM and CDR2 is ANQGSEA. CDR3 DNA: TGCAGCGCCCGACTAGTGGATACGCAGTATTTT. Protein sequence: CSARLVDTQYF.

This clone has only one observation. This chain connects TRBV5-1 to TRBJ2-7; 8 bases fit TRBD1. CDR1 is SGHRS, CDR2 YFSETQ, per germline. Trimming at V came to 5 bases and at J to 2 bases, leaving 6 bases not matched to a gene. CDR3 length: 14 amino acids. CDR3 sequence reads: CASSFGQGTYEQYF. CDR3 DNA sequence: TGCGCCAGCAGTTTCGGACAGGGTACCTACGAGCAGTACTTC.